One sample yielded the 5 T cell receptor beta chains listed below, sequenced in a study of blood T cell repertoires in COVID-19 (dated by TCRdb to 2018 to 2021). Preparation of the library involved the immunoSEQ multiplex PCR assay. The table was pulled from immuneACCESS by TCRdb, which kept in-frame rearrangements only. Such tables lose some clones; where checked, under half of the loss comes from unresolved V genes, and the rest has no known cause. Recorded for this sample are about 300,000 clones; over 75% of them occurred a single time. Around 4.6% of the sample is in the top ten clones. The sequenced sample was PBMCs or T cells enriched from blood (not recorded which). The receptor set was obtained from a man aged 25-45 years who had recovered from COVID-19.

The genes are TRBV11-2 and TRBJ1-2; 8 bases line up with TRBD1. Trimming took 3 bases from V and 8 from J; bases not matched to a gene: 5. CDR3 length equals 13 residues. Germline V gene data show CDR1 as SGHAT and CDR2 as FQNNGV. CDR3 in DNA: TGTGCCAGCAGCTTTGAACAGGGGGAGGGCTACACCTTC. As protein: CASSFEQGEGYTF.

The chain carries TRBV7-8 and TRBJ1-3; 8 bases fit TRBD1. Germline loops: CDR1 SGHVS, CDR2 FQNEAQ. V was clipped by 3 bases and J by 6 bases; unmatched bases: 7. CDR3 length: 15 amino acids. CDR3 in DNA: TGTGCCAGCAGCTTCCAGGGGGCGGAGGTAAACACCATATATTTT. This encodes CASSFQGAEVNTIYF.

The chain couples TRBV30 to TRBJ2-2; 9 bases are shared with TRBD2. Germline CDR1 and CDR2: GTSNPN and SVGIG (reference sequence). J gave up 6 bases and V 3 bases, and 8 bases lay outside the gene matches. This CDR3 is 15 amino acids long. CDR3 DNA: TGTGCCTGGAGCTCGCTAGCGGGGTTCTCCGGGGAGCTGTTTTTT. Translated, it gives CAWSSLAGFSGELFF.

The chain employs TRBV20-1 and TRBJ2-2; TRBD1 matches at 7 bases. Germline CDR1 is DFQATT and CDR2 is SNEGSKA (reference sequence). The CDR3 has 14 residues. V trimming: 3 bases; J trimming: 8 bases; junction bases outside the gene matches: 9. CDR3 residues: CSASNPGGNGELFF. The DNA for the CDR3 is TGCAGTGCTAGTAACCCAGGGGGTAATGGGGAGCTGTTTTTT.

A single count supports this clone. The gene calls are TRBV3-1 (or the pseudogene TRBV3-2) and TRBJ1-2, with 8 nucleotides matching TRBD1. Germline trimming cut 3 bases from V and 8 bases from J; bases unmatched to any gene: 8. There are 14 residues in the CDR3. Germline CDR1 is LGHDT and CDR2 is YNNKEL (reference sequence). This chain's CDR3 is CASSHRGTGLGYTF. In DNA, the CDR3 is TGTGCCAGCAGCCACCGTGGGACAGGCTTAGGCTACACCTTC.